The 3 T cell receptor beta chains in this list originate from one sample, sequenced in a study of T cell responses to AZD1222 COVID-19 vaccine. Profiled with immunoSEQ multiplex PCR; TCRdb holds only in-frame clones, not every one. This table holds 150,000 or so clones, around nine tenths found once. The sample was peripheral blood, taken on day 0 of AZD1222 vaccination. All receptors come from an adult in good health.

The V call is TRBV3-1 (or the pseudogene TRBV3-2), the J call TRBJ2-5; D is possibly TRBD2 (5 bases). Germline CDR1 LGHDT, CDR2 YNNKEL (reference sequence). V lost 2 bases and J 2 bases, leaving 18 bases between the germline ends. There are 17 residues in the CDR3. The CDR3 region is CASSQRVVGVGQETQYF. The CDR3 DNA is TGTGCCAGCAGCCAACGTGTGGTCGGGGTTGGGCAAGAGACCCAGTACTTC.

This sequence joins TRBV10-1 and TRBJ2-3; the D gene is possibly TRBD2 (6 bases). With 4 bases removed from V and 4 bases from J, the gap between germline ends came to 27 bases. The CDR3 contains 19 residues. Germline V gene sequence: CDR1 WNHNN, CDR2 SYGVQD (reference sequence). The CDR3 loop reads CASSGARFPMREAPDTQYF. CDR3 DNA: TGCGCCAGCAGTGGGGCGCGGTTTCCTATGAGGGAGGCCCCAGATACGCAGTATTTT.

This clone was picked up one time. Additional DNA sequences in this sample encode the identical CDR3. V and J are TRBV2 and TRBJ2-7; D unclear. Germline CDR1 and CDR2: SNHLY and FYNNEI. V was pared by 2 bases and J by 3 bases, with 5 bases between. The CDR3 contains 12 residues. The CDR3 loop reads CASSERVYEQYF. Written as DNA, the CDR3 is TGTGCCAGCAGTGAAAGGGTCTACGAGCAGTACTTC.